The text below deals with one T cell receptor beta chain. The V end was cut by 6 bases, the J end by 0 bases, with 11 bases between. Germline CDR1 is SNHLY and CDR2 is FYNNEI. This CDR3 spans 14 amino acids. This record comes from a study of technical replicates of blood from a handful of donors. The protocol was immunoSEQ multiplex PCR, while the TCRdb copy is restricted to in-frame clones and leaves out a portion. Among under 15,000 clones listed, roughly 80% were seen once. This sequence originates from a human donor in good health. The chain is built from TRBV2 and TRBJ1-1; no definite D call. Material for sequencing was PBMCs. CDR3 in amino acids: CASRGDKLNTEAFF. The CDR3 DNA reads TGTGCCAGCAGGGGAGACAAGCTGAACACTGAAGCTTTCTTT.